The T cell receptor (beta chain) described here comes from a study of T cell responses to AZD1222 COVID-19 vaccine. Notes on the study in general: Vaccine-related CD4 TCRs covered spike, predominating at 160-218 and 743-854.

The CDR3 has 15 amino acids. Trimming removed 0 bases from V and 0 bases from J, with 6 bases in between. CDR1 is MNHEY, CDR2 SMNVEV, per germline (reference sequence). As for this clone: As yet, its antigen is unknown. The sample has other DNA sequences that encode this CDR3 too.

Assay used: immunoSEQ multiplex PCR; TCRdb lists only in-frame clones, some missing. The repertoire has 100,000 to 150,000 clones, approximately 88% of them found once; the top ten carry about 1.4%. This receptor was taken from an adult in good health. This chain uses TRBV27 with TRBJ1-3; tentative D call: TRBD1 (6 bases). The sequenced sample was peripheral blood, obtained on day 0 of AZD1222 vaccination. The CDR3 sequence is CASSLSTGSGNTIYF. The CDR3 bases are TGTGCCAGCAGTTTATCGACAGGCTCTGGAAACACCATATATTTT.